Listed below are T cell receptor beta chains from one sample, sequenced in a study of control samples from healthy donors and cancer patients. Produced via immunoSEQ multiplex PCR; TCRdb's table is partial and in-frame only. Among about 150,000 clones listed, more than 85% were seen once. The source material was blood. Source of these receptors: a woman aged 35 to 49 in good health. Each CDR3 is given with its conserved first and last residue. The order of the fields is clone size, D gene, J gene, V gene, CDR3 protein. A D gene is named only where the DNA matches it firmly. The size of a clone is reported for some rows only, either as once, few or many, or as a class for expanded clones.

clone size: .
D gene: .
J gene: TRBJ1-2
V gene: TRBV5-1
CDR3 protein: CASSSGGSYGYTF

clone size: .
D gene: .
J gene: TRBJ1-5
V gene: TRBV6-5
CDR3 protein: CASSREGRNQPQHF

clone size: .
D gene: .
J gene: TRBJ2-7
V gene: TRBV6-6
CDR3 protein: CATRGVTSYEQYF

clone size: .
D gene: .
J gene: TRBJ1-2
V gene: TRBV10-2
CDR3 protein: CASSEEREGYGYTF

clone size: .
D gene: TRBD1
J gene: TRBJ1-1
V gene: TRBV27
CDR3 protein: CASSVSGTGVFMNTEAFF

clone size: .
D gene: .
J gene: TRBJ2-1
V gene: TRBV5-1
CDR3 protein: CASSLDHNNEQFF

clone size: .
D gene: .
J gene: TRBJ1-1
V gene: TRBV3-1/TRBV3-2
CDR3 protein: CASSQGRGTAFF

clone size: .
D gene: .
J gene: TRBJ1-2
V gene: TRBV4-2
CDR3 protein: CASSQDRGDNYGYTF

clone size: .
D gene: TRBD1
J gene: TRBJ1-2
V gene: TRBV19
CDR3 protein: CASSIARGSRYGYTF

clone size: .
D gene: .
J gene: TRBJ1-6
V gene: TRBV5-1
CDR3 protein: CASRGALNSPLHF

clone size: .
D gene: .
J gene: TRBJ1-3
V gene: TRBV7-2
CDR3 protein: CASRKTPTGNTIYF

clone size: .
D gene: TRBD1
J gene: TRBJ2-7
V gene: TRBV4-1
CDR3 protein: CASSHLQGLRREQYF

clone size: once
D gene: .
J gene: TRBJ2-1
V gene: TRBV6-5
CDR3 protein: CASRTGFYNEQFF

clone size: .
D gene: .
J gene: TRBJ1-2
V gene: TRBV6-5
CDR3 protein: CASSYGGNYGYTF

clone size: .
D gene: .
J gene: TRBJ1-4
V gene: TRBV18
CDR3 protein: CASSHSARTTNEKLFF

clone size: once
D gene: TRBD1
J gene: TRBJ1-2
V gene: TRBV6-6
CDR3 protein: CASTPAAGGGYTF

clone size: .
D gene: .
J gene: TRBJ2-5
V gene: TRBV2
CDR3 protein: CASRPRQFQETQYF

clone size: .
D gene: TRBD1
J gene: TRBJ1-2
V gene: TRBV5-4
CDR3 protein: CASSLVQGGGYTF

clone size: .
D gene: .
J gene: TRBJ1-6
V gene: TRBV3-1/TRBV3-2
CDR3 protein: CASRAGGVDSPLHF

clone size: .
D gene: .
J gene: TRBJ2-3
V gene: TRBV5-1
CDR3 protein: CASSLTGWGTDTQYF

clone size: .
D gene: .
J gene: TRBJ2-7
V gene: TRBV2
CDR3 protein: CASSGREIGYEQYF

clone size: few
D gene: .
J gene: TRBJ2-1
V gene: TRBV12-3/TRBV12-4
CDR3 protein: CASSPQDEQFF

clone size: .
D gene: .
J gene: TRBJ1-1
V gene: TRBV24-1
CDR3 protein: CATSDPALGTEAFF

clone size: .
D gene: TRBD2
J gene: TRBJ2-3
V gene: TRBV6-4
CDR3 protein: CASSRTSSDTQYF

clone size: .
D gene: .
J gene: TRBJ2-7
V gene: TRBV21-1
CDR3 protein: CASSNPGVHEQYF

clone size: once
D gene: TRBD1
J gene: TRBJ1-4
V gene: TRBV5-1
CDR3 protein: CASSLGDRSINEKLFF

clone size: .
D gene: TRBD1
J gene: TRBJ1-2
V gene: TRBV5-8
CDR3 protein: CASSLAGQVNYGYTF

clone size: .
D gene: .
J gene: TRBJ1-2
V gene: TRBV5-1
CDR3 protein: CASSLEYASGSGYGYTF

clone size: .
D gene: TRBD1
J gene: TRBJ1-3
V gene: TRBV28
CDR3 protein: CASSSGGRNTIYF

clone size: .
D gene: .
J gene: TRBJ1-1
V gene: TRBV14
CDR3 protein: CASSQEGNWGTEAFF

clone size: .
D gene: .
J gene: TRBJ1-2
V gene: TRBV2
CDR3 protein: CASFRSLGGYTF

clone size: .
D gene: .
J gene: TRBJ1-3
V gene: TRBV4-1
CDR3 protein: CASSLSGVAGGNTIYF

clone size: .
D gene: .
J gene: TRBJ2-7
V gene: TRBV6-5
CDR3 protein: CASIKSREPYEQYF

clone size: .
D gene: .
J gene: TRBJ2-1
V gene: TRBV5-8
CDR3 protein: CASSFGPTANGEQFF

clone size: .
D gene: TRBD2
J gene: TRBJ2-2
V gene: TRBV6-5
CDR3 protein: CASKGGGTGELFF

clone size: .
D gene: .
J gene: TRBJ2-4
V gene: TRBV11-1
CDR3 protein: CASSRGGWNIQYF

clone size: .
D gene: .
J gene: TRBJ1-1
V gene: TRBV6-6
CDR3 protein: CASSYGENTEAFF

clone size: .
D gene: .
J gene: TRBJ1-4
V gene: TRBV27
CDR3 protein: CASRQGKATNEKLFF

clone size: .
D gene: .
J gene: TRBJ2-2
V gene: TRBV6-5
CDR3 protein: CASSYSAETGELFF

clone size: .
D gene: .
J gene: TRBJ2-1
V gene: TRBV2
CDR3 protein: CASSVERFYNEQFF

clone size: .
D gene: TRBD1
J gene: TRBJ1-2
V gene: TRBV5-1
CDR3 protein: CASSLGTGPYGYTF

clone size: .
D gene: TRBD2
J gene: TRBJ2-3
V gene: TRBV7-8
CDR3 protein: CASSLATSWSTDTQYF

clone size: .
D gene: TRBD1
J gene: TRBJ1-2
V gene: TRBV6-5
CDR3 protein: CASSYSRSGGNTF

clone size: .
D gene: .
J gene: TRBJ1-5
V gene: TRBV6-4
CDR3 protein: CASSEQGGNQPQHF

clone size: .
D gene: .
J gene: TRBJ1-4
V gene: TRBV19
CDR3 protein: CASRLLEPGREEKLFF

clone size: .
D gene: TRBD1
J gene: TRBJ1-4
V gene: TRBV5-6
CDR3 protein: CASSRLRQGSGRANEKLFF

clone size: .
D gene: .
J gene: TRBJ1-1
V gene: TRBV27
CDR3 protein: CASSFLGTLGLGTEAFF

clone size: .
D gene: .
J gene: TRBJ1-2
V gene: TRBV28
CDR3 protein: CASSSRDKGRTNYGYTF

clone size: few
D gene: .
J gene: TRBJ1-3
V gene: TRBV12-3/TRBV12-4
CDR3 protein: CATRGDGNTIYF

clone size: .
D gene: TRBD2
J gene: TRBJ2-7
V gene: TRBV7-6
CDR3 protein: CASSRGTSGLSFEQYF

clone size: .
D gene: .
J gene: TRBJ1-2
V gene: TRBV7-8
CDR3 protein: CASSLASGPTNQPTF

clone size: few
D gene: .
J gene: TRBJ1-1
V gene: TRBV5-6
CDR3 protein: CASSWGGTTEAFF

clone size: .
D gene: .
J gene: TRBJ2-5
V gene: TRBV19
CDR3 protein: CASSPGQQETQYF

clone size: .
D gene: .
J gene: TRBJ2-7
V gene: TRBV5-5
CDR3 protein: CASSFMYEQYF

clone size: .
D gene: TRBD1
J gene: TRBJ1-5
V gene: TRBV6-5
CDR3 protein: CASRGTGNQPQHF

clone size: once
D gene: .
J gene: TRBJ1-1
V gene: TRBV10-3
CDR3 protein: CAISERGDFEAFF

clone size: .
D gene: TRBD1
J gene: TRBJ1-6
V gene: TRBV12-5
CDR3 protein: CASGDRGDSPLHF